These 8 T cell receptor beta chains share one sample of origin, sequenced in a study of blood T cell repertoires in COVID-19. The method was immunoSEQ multiplex PCR; TCRdb's version includes in-frame clones alone and lacks a portion of them. The sample consists of nearly 70,000 clones, 90% to 95% of them appearing once. Sequencing used peripheral blood. The receptors were gathered from a man aged 35-49 years with COVID-19, enrolled during active disease.

The V call is TRBV2, the J call TRBJ1-4; weak D call: TRBD1 (5 bases). The germline CDR1 and CDR2 sequences are SNHLY and FYNNEI. The CDR3 spans 14 residues. V lost 10 bases and J 5 bases, leaving 17 bases between the germline ends. CDR3 coding DNA: TGTGCCAACGTGAATAAGGGGCAAAATGAAAAACTGTTTTTT. Translating gives CANVNKGQNEKLFF. Based on the CDR3 plus reference TRBV2 and TRBJ1-4, the full variable domain is EPEVTQTPSHQVTQMGQEVILRCVPISNHLYFYWYRQILGQKVEFLVSFYNNEISEKSEIFDDQFSVERPDGSNFTLKIRSTKLEDSAMYFCANVNKGQNEKLFFGSGTQLSVL.

This sequence joins TRBV6-2 or TRBV6-3 and TRBJ2-2, with 7 bases identical to TRBD1. CDR1 and CDR2 from the germline V gene are MNHEY and SVGEGT. The ends lost 7 bases at V and 4 bases at J; junction bases unmatched: 12. The CDR3 contains 16 residues. The CDR3 here is CASNPGSGQSTGELFF. The CDR3 bases are TGTGCCAGCAACCCAGGGTCGGGACAGAGCACCGGGGAGCTGTTTTTT.

This chain links TRBV11-2 with TRBJ1-3; a possible D gene is TRBD1 (6 bases). The CDR3 is 14 residues long. Germline V gene sequence: CDR1 SGHAT, CDR2 FQNNGV. Trimming cost V 4 bases and J 0 bases, with 7 bases left between them. CDR3 nucleotide sequence: TGTGCCAGCAGCTCGGACAGCTCTGGAAACACCATATATTTT. This gives the protein CASSSDSSGNTIYF.

The chain couples TRBV10-3 to TRBJ2-2; unclear D gene. Germline values: CDR1 ENHRY, CDR2 SYGVKD. CDR3 length: 14 amino acids. V was shortened by 5 bases and J by 0 bases, with 7 bases between the two germline ends. Here the CDR3 DNA reads TGTGCCATCAGTTCGACATCGAACACCGGGGAGCTGTTTTTT. Its protein is CAISSTSNTGELFF.

This sequence joins TRBV28 and TRBJ1-2; 10 bases are shared with TRBD1. V lost 10 bases to trimming and J lost 6 bases; unmatched junction nucleotides: 11. Germline V lookup: CDR1 MDHEN, CDR2 SYDVKM. The CDR3 length is 14 residues. CDR3 in amino acids: CAILLRDRGDGYTF. The CDR3 DNA sequence: TGTGCCATTTTACTCCGGGACAGGGGTGATGGCTACACCTTC.

This chain links TRBV11-2 with TRBJ1-1, with no clear D. Per germline, CDR1 SGHAT and CDR2 FQNNGV. The CDR3 is made up of 16 amino acids. Between the trimmed V and J ends, which lost 5 bases and 0 bases, there was a span of 16 bases. CDR3: CASSTSGRAMNTEAFF. The CDR3 bases are TGTGCCAGCAGCACTAGCGGCCGGGCCATGAACACTGAAGCTTTCTTT.

J is TRBJ2-5 and V is TRBV7-2; tentatively, D is TRBD2 (6 bases). The ends were cut back, 3 bases at V and 5 bases at J, with 19 bases in the middle. The germline V gene has CDR1 SGHTA and CDR2 FQGNSA. The CDR3 spans 16 residues. In nucleotides, the CDR3 is TGTGCCAGCAGCTTTCGGGGGTCAGCGGTTGAGGAGACCCAGTACTTC. Translated, it gives CASSFRGSAVEETQYF.

The sample holds one count of this clone. The gene calls are TRBV5-1 and TRBJ2-3; 7 nucleotides align to TRBD1. With 6 bases clipped from V and 0 bases from J, the junction kept 7 bases outside the gene matches. Per the germline V gene, CDR1 is SGHRS and CDR2 is YFSETQ. This CDR3 spans 15 amino acids. The CDR3 coding sequence is TGCGCCAGCAATCCGGGACAGCTTAGCACAGATACGCAGTATTTT. It codes for CASNPGQLSTDTQYF.